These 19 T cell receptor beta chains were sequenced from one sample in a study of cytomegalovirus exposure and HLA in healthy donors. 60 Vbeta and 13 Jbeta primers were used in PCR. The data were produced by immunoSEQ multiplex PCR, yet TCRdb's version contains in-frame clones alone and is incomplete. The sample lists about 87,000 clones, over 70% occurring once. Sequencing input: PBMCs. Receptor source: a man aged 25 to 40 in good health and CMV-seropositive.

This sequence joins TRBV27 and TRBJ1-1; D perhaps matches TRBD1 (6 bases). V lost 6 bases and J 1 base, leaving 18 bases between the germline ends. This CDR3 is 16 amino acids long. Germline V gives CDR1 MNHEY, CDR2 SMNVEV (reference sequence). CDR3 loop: CASRDLTGTKNTEAFF. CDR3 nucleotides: TGTGCCAGCAGGGACCTTACCGGGACAAAGAACACTGAAGCTTTCTTT.

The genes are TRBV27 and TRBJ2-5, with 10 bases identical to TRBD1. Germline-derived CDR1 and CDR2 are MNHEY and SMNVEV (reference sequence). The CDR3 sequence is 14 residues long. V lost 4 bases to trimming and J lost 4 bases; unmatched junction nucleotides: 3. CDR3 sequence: CASSSRTGGETQYF. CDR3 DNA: TGTGCCAGCAGTTCGAGGACAGGGGGAGAGACCCAGTACTTC.

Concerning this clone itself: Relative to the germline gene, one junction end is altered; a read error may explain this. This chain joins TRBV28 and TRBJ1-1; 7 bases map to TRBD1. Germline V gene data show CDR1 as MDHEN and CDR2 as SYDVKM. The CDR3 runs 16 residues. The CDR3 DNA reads TGTGCCAGCAGTTTAGGACAGGCAAAGGGGAGCACTGAAGCTCTCTTT. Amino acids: CASSLGQAKGSTEALF.

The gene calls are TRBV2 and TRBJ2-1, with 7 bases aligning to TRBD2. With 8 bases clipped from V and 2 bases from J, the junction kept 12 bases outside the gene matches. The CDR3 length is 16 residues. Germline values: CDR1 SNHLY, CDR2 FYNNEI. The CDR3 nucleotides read TGTGCCAGCGTCCTCCCCGGGACTATCCCCTACAATGAGCAGTTCTTC. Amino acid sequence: CASVLPGTIPYNEQFF.

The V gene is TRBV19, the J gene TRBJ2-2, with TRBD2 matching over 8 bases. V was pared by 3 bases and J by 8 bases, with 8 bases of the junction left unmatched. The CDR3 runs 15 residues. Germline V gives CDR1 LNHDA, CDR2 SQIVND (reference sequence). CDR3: CASSMWAGGKGELFF. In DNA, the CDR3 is TGTGCCAGTAGTATGTGGGCGGGGGGTAAGGGGGAGCTGTTTTTT.

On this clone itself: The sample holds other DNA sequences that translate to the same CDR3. CDR3 residues: CATSRGGNYGYTF. The CDR3 region has the DNA TGTGCCACCAGCAGAGGAGGTAACTATGGCTACACCTTC. The chain recombines TRBV15 with TRBJ1-2; D is unclear. Trimming took off 1 base at V and 1 base at J, with 4 bases between the two ends. The germline V gene encodes CDR1 LNHNV and CDR2 YYDKDF (reference sequence). The CDR3 runs to 13 residues.

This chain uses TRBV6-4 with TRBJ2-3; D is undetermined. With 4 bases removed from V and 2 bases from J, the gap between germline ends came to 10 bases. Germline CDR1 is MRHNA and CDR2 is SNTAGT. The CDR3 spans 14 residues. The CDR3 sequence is CASSAAVYTDTQYF. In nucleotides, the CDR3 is TGTGCCAGCAGTGCCGCCGTCTACACAGATACGCAGTATTTT.

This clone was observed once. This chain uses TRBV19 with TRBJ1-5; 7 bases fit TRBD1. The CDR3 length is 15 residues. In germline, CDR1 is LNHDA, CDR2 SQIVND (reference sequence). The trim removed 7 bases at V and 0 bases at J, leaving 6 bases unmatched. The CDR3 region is CASMAGGYSNQPQHF. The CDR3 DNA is TGTGCCAGTATGGCAGGGGGATATAGCAATCAGCCCCAGCATTTT.

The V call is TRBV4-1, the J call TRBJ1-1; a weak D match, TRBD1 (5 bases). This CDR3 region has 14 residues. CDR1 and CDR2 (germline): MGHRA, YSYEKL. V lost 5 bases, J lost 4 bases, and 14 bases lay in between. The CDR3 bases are TGCGCCAGCAGCTCCCAGGGATTTCTCACTGAAGCTTTCTTT. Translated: CASSSQGFLTEAFF.

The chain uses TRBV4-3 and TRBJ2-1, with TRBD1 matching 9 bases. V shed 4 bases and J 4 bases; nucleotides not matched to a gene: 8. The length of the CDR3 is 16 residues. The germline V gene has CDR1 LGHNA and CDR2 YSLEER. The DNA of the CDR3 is TGCGCCAGCAGCCTCCAAACAGGGGGCCCTTACAATGAGCAGTTCTTC. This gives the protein CASSLQTGGPYNEQFF.

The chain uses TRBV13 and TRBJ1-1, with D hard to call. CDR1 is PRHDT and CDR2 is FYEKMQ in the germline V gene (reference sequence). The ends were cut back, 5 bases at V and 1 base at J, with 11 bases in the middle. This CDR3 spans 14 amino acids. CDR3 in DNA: TGTGCCAGCAGCCCACAGACCCGGAACACTGAAGCTTTCTTT. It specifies CASSPQTRNTEAFF.

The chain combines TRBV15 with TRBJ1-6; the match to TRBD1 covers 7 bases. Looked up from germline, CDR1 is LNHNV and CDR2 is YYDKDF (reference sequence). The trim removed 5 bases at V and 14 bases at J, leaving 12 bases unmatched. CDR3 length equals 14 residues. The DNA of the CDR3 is TGTGCCACCAGCTCTCGGACGACAGGGTCAACCCTCCACTTT. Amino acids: CATSSRTTGSTLHF. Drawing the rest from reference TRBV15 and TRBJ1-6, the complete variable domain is DAMVIQNPRYQVTQFGKPVTLSCSQTLNHNVMYWYQQKSSQAPKLLFHYYDKDFNNEADTPDNFQSRRPNTSFCFLDIRSPGLGDTAMYLCATSSRTTGSTLHFGNGTRLTVT.

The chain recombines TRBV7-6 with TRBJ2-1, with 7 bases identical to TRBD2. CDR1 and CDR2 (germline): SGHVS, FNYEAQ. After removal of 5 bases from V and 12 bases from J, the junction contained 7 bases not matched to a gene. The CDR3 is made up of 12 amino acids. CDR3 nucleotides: TGTGCCAGCAGCCCAGGACTAGTAGGGCAGTTCTTC. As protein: CASSPGLVGQFF.

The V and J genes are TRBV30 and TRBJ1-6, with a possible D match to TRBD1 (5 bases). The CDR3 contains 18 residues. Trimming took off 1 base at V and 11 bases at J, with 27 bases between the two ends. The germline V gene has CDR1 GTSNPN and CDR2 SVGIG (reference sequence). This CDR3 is CAWSASIAGISGSTPLHF. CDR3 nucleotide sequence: TGTGCCTGGAGTGCTAGTATAGCAGGGATTTCAGGGTCGACACCCCTCCACTTT. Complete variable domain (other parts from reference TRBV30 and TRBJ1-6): SQTIHQWPATLVQPVGSPLSLECTVEGTSNPNLYWYRQAAGRGLQLLFYSVGIGQISSEVPQNLSASRPQDRQFILSSKKLLLSDSGFYLCAWSASIAGISGSTPLHFGNGTRLTVT.

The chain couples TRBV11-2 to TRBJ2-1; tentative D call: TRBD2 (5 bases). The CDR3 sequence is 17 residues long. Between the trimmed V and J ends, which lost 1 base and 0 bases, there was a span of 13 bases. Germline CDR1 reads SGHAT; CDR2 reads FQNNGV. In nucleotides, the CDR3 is TGTGCCAGCAGCTTAGGATTGGGAGTAGGCTCCTACAATGAGCAGTTCTTC. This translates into CASSLGLGVGSYNEQFF.

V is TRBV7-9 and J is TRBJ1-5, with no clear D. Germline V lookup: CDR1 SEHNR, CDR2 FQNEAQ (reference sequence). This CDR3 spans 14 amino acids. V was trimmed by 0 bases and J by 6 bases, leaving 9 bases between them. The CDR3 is CASSLAGAVQPQHF. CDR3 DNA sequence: TGTGCCAGCAGCTTAGCGGGAGCGGTTCAGCCCCAGCATTTT.

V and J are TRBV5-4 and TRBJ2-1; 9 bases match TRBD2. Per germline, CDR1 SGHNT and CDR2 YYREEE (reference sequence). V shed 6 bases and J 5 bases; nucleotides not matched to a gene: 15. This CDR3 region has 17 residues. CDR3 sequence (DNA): TGTGCCAGCACCGTCCTAGGTAGCGGGGGCCCTAACAATGAGCAGTTCTTC. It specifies CASTVLGSGGPNNEQFF.

The CDR3 region has the DNA TGTGCCAGTAGTACAGAGGGCGCGGCGGGGGGTTCCATGAACACTGAAGCTTTCTTT. The encoded protein is CASSTEGAAGGSMNTEAFF. The rearrangement joins TRBV19 to TRBJ1-1; D is perhaps TRBD1 (5 bases). The CDR3 loop spans 19 amino acids. V was clipped by 4 bases and J by 0 bases, with 24 bases between them. Germline V gene data show CDR1 as LNHDA and CDR2 as SQIVND (reference sequence).

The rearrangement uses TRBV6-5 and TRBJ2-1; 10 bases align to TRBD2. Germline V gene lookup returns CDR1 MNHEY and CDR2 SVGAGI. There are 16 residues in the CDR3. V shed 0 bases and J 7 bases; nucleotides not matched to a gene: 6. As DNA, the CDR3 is TGTGCCAGCAGTTACTCAGCAGCGGGGGGGCTGAATGAGCAGTTCTTC. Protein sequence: CASSYSAAGGLNEQFF.